Listed below are T cell receptor beta chains from one sample, sequenced in a study of T-cell memory formation after mild COVID-19. TCRdb used MiXCR to reprocess the 5' RACE reads, holding one entry per CDR3 protein. The sample has 350,000 to 500,000 distinct CDR3 sequences; roughly 18% are singletons. Sequenced input: PBMCs or a T cell subset sorted from them (not recorded which). The receptors here all came from a man between 18 and 35 years old who had mild COVID-19 (a few samples of this study predate the infection). Cell type and time point are not known. Each CDR3 is given with its conserved first and last residue. A D gene is named only where the DNA matches it firmly. Not every row has a clone size; where given, it reads once, few, many or a size class.

size: few; D: -; V: TRBV10-3; J: TRBJ2-3; length: 13; DNA: TGTGCCATCACGCCAGGGGGGGTGGATACGCAGTATTTT; CDR3: CAITPGGVDTQYF
size: -; D: -; V: TRBV6-6; J: TRBJ1-1; length: 12; DNA: TGTGCCAGCAGTCCGGACAGCCGAGAAGCTTTCTTT; CDR3: CASSPDSREAFF
size: -; D: TRBD2; V: TRBV6-2/TRBV6-3; J: TRBJ2-5; length: 15; DNA: TGTGCCAGCAGTTACGGGGCTAGCGGTGGGTCGAGCCAGTACTTC; CDR3: CASSYGASGGSSQYF
size: few; D: -; V: TRBV5-1; J: TRBJ1-1; length: 16; DNA: TGCGCCAGCAGCCAACGTCCGAGGGCCATGAACACTGAAGCTTTCTTT; CDR3: CASSQRPRAMNTEAFF
size: many; D: -; V: TRBV12-3/TRBV12-4; J: TRBJ2-1; length: 13; DNA: TGTGCCAGCGTGAGGGCCATGCGAAATGAGCAGTTCTTC; CDR3: CASVRAMRNEQFF
size: -; D: TRBD1; V: TRBV12-3/TRBV12-4; J: TRBJ2-1; length: 19; DNA: TGTGCCAGCAGTATCCGGGACAGGGGCCGCCTTGGGGCCACAATGGGGCAGTTCTTC; CDR3: CASSIRDRGRLGATMGQFF
size: many; D: -; V: TRBV20-1; J: TRBJ2-3; length: 11; DNA: TGCAGTGCGAGAAGCACAGATACGCAGTATTTT; CDR3: CSARSTDTQYF
size: few; D: -; V: TRBV4-3; J: TRBJ2-1; length: 14; DNA: TGCGCCAGCTCTACTCGGGGGCCCGGGGATGAGCAGTTCTTC; CDR3: CASSTRGPGDEQFF
size: -; D: -; V: TRBV10-3; J: TRBJ2-7; length: 12; DNA: TGTGCCATCAGTGAGCCGGCGGTCGAGCAGTACTTC; CDR3: CAISEPAVEQYF
size: -; D: -; V: TRBV6-5; J: TRBJ1-1; length: 13; DNA: TGTGCCACGTGGAACCCGGGTAGGACTGAAGCTTTCTTT; CDR3: CATWNPGRTEAFF
size: -; D: -; V: TRBV11-2; J: TRBJ2-5; length: 16; DNA: TGTGCCAGCAGCTTAGCCCAGGGGCGAGGGCCGGAGACCCAGTACTTC; CDR3: CASSLAQGRGPETQYF
size: -; D: -; V: TRBV11-2; J: TRBJ1-1; length: 18; DNA: TGTGCCAGCAGCTTAGGACGGACGGGATGGGGCATGAACACTGAAGCTTTCTTT; CDR3: CASSLGRTGWGMNTEAFF
size: -; D: -; V: TRBV4-3; J: TRBJ2-3; length: 16; DNA: TGCGCCAGCAGCCAGCGGGGCAGGTTTGATGAAGATACGCAGTATTTT; CDR3: CASSQRGRFDEDTQYF
size: -; D: -; V: TRBV9; J: TRBJ1-6; length: 14; DNA: TGTGCCAGCAGCGTAGCTGGGGACCGGAGACCCCTCCACTTT; CDR3: CASSVAGDRRPLHF
size: few; D: -; V: TRBV20-1; J: TRBJ2-1; length: 13; DNA: TGCAGTGTCCTAAGGGGAACGGATAATGAGCAGTTCTTC; CDR3: CSVLRGTDNEQFF
size: few; D: -; V: TRBV12-3/TRBV12-4; J: TRBJ1-4; length: 14; DNA: TGTGCCAGCAGTTTTCTGACAACTAATGAAAAACTGTTTTTT; CDR3: CASSFLTTNEKLFF
size: -; D: -; V: TRBV10-3; J: TRBJ1-5; length: 17; DNA: TGTGCCATCAGTGCGACGGACAGAGGAATTAGCAATCAGCCCCAGCATTTT; CDR3: CAISATDRGISNQPQHF
size: few; D: TRBD2; V: TRBV20-1; J: TRBJ2-3; length: 15; DNA: TGCAGTGCTAGTCAAGCGGGGGGCTACACAGATACGCAGTATTTT; CDR3: CSASQAGGYTDTQYF
size: -; D: -; V: TRBV11-2; J: TRBJ1-4; length: 12; DNA: TGTGCCTCGGGGGGGTTGAGTGAAAAACTGTTTTTT; CDR3: CASGGLSEKLFF
size: -; D: TRBD1; V: TRBV5-1; J: TRBJ1-1; length: 15; DNA: TGCGCCAGCAGCTTCCTCGGACAGGGGAACACTGAAGCTTTCTTT; CDR3: CASSFLGQGNTEAFF
size: few; D: TRBD2; V: TRBV20-1; J: TRBJ2-5; length: 14; DNA: TGCAGTGCTGGAAAAGCGGGGGTAGCGGAGACCCAGTACTTC; CDR3: CSAGKAGVAETQYF
size: -; D: TRBD1; V: TRBV6-5; J: TRBJ2-5; length: 14; DNA: TGTGCCAGCAGTTACCCGGGACAGCAAGAGACCCAGTACTTC; CDR3: CASSYPGQQETQYF
size: -; D: -; V: TRBV18; J: TRBJ2-1; length: 14; DNA: TGTGCCAGCGCCGGCGGGGAAGCCTACAATGAGCAGTTCTTC; CDR3: CASAGGEAYNEQFF
size: few; D: -; V: TRBV29-1; J: TRBJ2-7; length: 13; DNA: TGCAGCGTCCACGAGGGGCTTAACTACGAGCAGTACTTC; CDR3: CSVHEGLNYEQYF
size: -; D: -; V: TRBV6-5; J: TRBJ2-7; length: 13; DNA: TGTGCCAGCAGTTACTCAGCCTCCTACGAGCAGTACTTC; CDR3: CASSYSASYEQYF
size: -; D: TRBD2; V: TRBV10-3; J: TRBJ2-3; length: 17; DNA: TGTGCCATCAGTGATGGTCGGACTAGCGGGAGCACAGATACGCAGTATTTT; CDR3: CAISDGRTSGSTDTQYF
size: many; D: -; V: TRBV7-3; J: TRBJ2-3; length: 14; DNA: TGTGCCAGCAGCTTAGGGGACGACACAGATACGCAGTATTTT; CDR3: CASSLGDDTDTQYF
size: -; D: -; V: TRBV15; J: TRBJ1-5; length: 14; DNA: TGTGCCACCAGCATCGGGACATTATTCCGACCCCAGCATTTT; CDR3: CATSIGTLFRPQHF
size: -; D: TRBD1; V: TRBV10-3; J: TRBJ2-3; length: 22; DNA: TGTGCCATCAGTGAGCCCCACGAGACAGGGCTAGCAAGAGTCAGCAGCACAGATACGCAGTATTTT; CDR3: CAISEPHETGLARVSSTDTQYF
size: -; D: -; V: TRBV4-1; J: TRBJ2-5; length: 12; DNA: TGCGCCAGCAGCCGGCCATCAGAGACCCAGTACTTC; CDR3: CASSRPSETQYF
size: -; D: -; V: TRBV7-9; J: TRBJ1-4; length: 14; DNA: TGTGCCAGCAGCTTAGAGGCGGGACGCGAAAAACTGTTTTTT; CDR3: CASSLEAGREKLFF
size: -; D: TRBD1; V: TRBV6-5; J: TRBJ2-5; length: 15; DNA: TGTGCCAGCAGACGGACAGGGACCTCCGAGGAGACCCAGTACTTC; CDR3: CASRRTGTSEETQYF
size: -; D: TRBD1; V: TRBV2; J: TRBJ2-5; length: 13; DNA: TGTGCCAGCAGTTGGGACAGCCAAGAGACCCAGTACTTC; CDR3: CASSWDSQETQYF
size: few; D: -; V: TRBV5-1; J: TRBJ2-2; length: 14; DNA: TGCGCCAGCAGCAAGGACCTTAACACCGGGGAGCTGTTTTTT; CDR3: CASSKDLNTGELFF
size: few; D: TRBD2; V: TRBV5-1; J: TRBJ2-5; length: 15; DNA: TGCGCCAGCAGCTCACAACTAGCGGGGGTTAAGAGCCAGTACTTC; CDR3: CASSSQLAGVKSQYF
size: -; D: -; V: TRBV9; J: TRBJ2-6; length: 15; DNA: TGTGCCAGCGGAACAGGAATCTCTGGGGCCAACGTCCTGACTTTC; CDR3: CASGTGISGANVLTF
size: many; D: -; V: TRBV3-1; J: TRBJ2-2; length: 12; DNA: TGTGCCAGCAGCCCGGGACGTGGGGAGCTGTTTTTT; CDR3: CASSPGRGELFF
size: -; D: TRBD1; V: TRBV10-3; J: TRBJ1-5; length: 17; DNA: TGTGCCACCAGACGGACAGGGGGCGGTCGAGGCAATCAGCCACAGCATTTT; CDR3: CATRRTGGGRGNQPQHF
size: few; D: -; V: TRBV27; J: TRBJ2-1; length: 15; DNA: TGTGCCAGCAGGGTGGGGGGTCCCCTTTACAATGAGCAGTTCTTC; CDR3: CASRVGGPLYNEQFF
size: -; D: TRBD1; V: TRBV12-3/TRBV12-4; J: TRBJ1-2; length: 14; DNA: TGTGCCAGCAGCCTGACAGGGAATCAGGAAGGCTACACCTTC; CDR3: CASSLTGNQEGYTF
size: -; D: TRBD1; V: TRBV20-1; J: TRBJ1-2; length: 15; DNA: TGCAGTGCTAGTCTCCCCGGACAGGGCGGATTGGGCTACACCTTC; CDR3: CSASLPGQGGLGYTF
size: -; D: -; V: TRBV27; J: TRBJ1-2; length: 15; DNA: TGTGCCAGCAGTTTATCCCTACAGGGAATCTATGGCTACACCTTC; CDR3: CASSLSLQGIYGYTF
size: -; D: TRBD1; V: TRBV20-1; J: TRBJ1-2; length: 14; DNA: TGCAGTGCTTCGACAGGGATAGGGCTCTATGGCTACACCTTC; CDR3: CSASTGIGLYGYTF
size: many; D: -; V: TRBV15; J: TRBJ2-7; length: 13; DNA: TGTGCCACCAGCAGAGATAGGTCCTACGAGCAGTACTTC; CDR3: CATSRDRSYEQYF
size: -; D: TRBD1; V: TRBV5-1; J: TRBJ1-4; length: 15; DNA: TGCGCCAGCAGCTCAGACAGGGGCACTAATGAAAAACTGTTTTTT; CDR3: CASSSDRGTNEKLFF
size: -; D: TRBD1; V: TRBV30; J: TRBJ2-6; length: 14; DNA: TGTGCCTGGAACAGGGGAAGTGGGGCCAACGTCCTGACTTTC; CDR3: CAWNRGSGANVLTF
size: few; D: TRBD2; V: TRBV6-5; J: TRBJ2-3; length: 16; DNA: TGTGCCAGCAGTTATCCGAGCGGGGGCCGCACAGATACGCAGTATTTT; CDR3: CASSYPSGGRTDTQYF